This T cell receptor beta chain derives from a study of T cell responses to AZD1222 COVID-19 vaccine (dated by TCRdb to the early 2020s). Background for the entire study: TCR sequencing was performed for about 240 trial participants, of whom about 200 were given two doses of AZD1222 and around 25 were given two doses of MenACWY control vaccine. Trial participants were enrolled by age into 18-55, 56-69 and 70-plus year subgroups, with 148, 28 and 57 TCR-sequenced participants respectively.

What the authors observed across the whole study: The 56-69-year group was small, and its depth increase did not reach significance, likely because of low power. The vaccine-associated CD4 TCRs covered the entire spike protein, and the dominant responses fell in regions 160-218 and 743-854. Only six or seven AZD1222 recipients were SARS-CoV-2 seropositive at baseline, limiting conclusions about previously exposed vaccinees. Participants were mostly white British and included more females than males, and it was suggested by the authors that clonal diversity may have been underestimated. Because no samples from the day 14 peak response were available, repertoires could be characterized only after the peak T cell response. After two AZD1222 doses, both the breadth and the depth of spike-specific TCRs were significantly higher than at day 0 and than in MenACWY recipients. Reportedly, almost half of the unique spike-specific TCRs recognized epitopes lying outside the regions that are mutated in the B.1.351 and B.1.1.7 variants.

The label giving this sample's time point can be read as: about 28 days (+/-7) after the second vaccine dose. AZD1222 recipients with second doses at about 4 weeks or about 12 weeks were pooled, because spike-specific TCR depth and breadth did not differ between schedules. Samples from vaccinated people were obtained from the UK trials COV001 and COV002, which included a single-blind randomized controlled phase 2/3 trial of AZD1222 (ChAdOx1 nCoV-19) in healthy adults. Trial participant PBMC samples were collected at day 0 and day 28 after the second dose for TCRbeta chain sequencing. As concerns this clone: Its target antigen remains unknown. The sample holds no much larger clone one base away, and base qualities are not on file.

The CDR3 regions of human TCRbeta chains were analyzed by immunosequencing. Processing in the source paper ran as follows. Repertoire TCRs were matched against a reference library of SARS-CoV-2-specific TCRs generated with the MIRA antigen-specificity platform. Breadth was defined as the fraction of unique TCRs that were SARS-CoV-2-associated. Depth was defined as the fraction of total T cells that were SARS-CoV-2-associated. Each spike-specific TCR was assigned to its reactive spike region and to a CD4 or CD8 class using the MIRA data. Log10-transformed breadth and depth values were compared by one-way ANOVA with Sidak's multiple comparisons tests. In its TCRdb copy, this immuneACCESS table keeps in-frame sequences only and misses some clones. Where compared with another copy, unresolved V genes explain less than half of these, and the others have no known cause. That table gives V, J and clone size, and the DNA gave D and trimming. For this sample there are nearly 95,000 clones; 80% to 90% appear just once. The ten largest make up about 2.5% of the sample.

The sample consisted of peripheral blood, taken 28 days after the second AZD1222 dose. This clonotype was obtained from an adult who received the AZD1222 COVID-19 vaccine.

The sequenced DNA is TGTGCCAGCAGTGGGCCGGGAGATAGTTGGAATAGCAATCAGCCCCAGCATTTT. It translates to CASSGPGDSWNSNQPQHF. The V and J genes are TRBV6-1 and TRBJ1-5; the D gene lacks a confident call. Reading the germline V gene gives CDR1 MNHNS and CDR2 SASEGT. CDR3 length: 18 amino acids, cysteine to phenylalanine. Here the CDR3 DNA is all that survives: 54 bases in frame from base 1. V sheds 4 bases and J sheds 0 bases, leaving 19 bases between their ends.